The 26 T cell receptor beta chains in this list originate from one sample, sequenced in a study of T cells in localized non-small cell lung cancer. The assay was immunoSEQ multiplex PCR, and TCRdb's table has in-frame clones only and misses some. This sample has 13,000 or so clones, with approximately 89% found just once. The source was peripheral blood mononuclear cells, collected before any cancer treatment. All receptors come from a man between 40 and 70 years old with stage III lung adenocarcinoma.

The rearrangement links TRBV27 to TRBJ2-7; TRBD1 agrees at 10 bases. The trim removed 2 bases at V and 6 bases at J, leaving 10 bases unmatched. There are 16 residues in the CDR3. Per germline, CDR1 MNHEY and CDR2 SMNVEV (reference sequence). CDR3 sequence reads: CASSLISGTGVSEQYF. The CDR3 DNA sequence: TGTGCCAGCAGTTTAATTTCGGGGACAGGGGTGAGCGAGCAGTACTTC.

This chain connects TRBV7-6 to TRBJ1-1; D is unclear. The ends were cut back, 5 bases at V and 5 bases at J, with 6 bases in the middle. This CDR3 spans 11 amino acids. From germline, CDR1 is SGHVS and CDR2 FNYEAQ. The CDR3 region is CASSATTEAFF. The CDR3 DNA is TGTGCCAGCAGCGCAACTACTGAAGCTTTCTTT.

V gene TRBV6-5 combines with J gene TRBJ1-5; D gene ambiguous. Looked up from germline, CDR1 is MNHEY and CDR2 is SVGAGI. Trimming left V 8 bases short and J 0 bases short, with 11 bases between. This CDR3 has 14 residues. CDR3 region: CASHSVYSNQPQHF. Here the CDR3 DNA reads TGTGCCAGCCATTCGGTCTATAGCAATCAGCCCCAGCATTTT.

The rearrangement links TRBV4-1 to TRBJ1-1; the D gene is possibly TRBD1 (6 bases). In germline, CDR1 is MGHRA, CDR2 YSYEKL. The CDR3 has 17 residues. V was shortened by 0 bases and J by 2 bases, with 16 bases between the two germline ends. This CDR3 reads CASSQEGRLQGNTEAFF. The CDR3 nucleotides are TGCGCCAGCAGCCAAGAGGGTCGCCTACAGGGTAACACTGAAGCTTTCTTT.

This rearrangement joins TRBV5-4 to TRBJ2-6, with D perhaps matching TRBD1 (5 bases). The germline gives CDR1 SGHNT, CDR2 YYREEE (reference sequence). Trimming cost V 3 bases and J 3 bases, with 13 bases left between them. CDR3 length: 16 amino acids. This CDR3 is CASSYPQGGGANVLTF. The CDR3, as DNA: TGTGCCAGCAGCTATCCCCAGGGTGGTGGGGCCAACGTCCTGACTTTC.

The chain employs TRBV25-1 and TRBJ2-1; weak D call: TRBD2 (6 bases). Trimming shortened V by 5 bases and J by 4 bases, and 21 bases separated the two germline ends. The CDR3 is made up of 17 amino acids. The V gene's germline CDR1 is MGHDK and CDR2 SYGVNS. CDR3 sequence reads: CASSPTFGGGLYNEQFF. The CDR3 nucleotides read TGTGCCAGCAGTCCCACTTTCGGGGGAGGACTATACAATGAGCAGTTCTTC.

The chain recombines TRBV4-3 with TRBJ2-3; a possible D gene is TRBD2 (5 bases). The germline V gene encodes CDR1 LGHNA and CDR2 YSLEER. This CDR3 comprises 14 residues. Trimming took 5 bases from V and 0 from J, leaving 9 bases between them. This chain's CDR3 is CASSEEESTDTQYF. The CDR3, as DNA: TGCGCCAGCAGCGAGGAGGAGAGCACAGATACGCAGTATTTT.

This chain uses TRBV28 with TRBJ2-7, with D uncertain. CDR3 length: 14 amino acids. Between the trimmed V and J ends, which lost 8 bases and 1 base, there was a span of 15 bases. CDR1 is MDHEN, CDR2 SYDVKM, per germline. The CDR3 loop is CASQRQKVSYEQYF. The DNA for the CDR3 is TGTGCCAGCCAAAGACAAAAGGTTTCCTACGAGCAGTACTTC. The whole variable domain, filled in from reference TRBV28 and TRBJ2-7, reads DVKVTQSSRYLVKRTGEKVFLECVQDMDHENMFWYRQDPGLGLRLIYFSYDVKMKEKGDIPEGYSVSREKKERFSLILESASTNQTSMYLCASQRQKVSYEQYFGPGTRLTVT.

This clone was recorded a few times. This chain joins TRBV7-8 and TRBJ2-7; D ambiguous. CDR1 SGHVS and CDR2 FQNEAQ come from the germline V gene. V lost 1 base and J 2 bases, leaving 9 bases between the germline ends. The CDR3 loop spans 14 amino acids. The CDR3 DNA follows: TGTGCCAGCAGCTTAGATGGAATCCCCTACGAGCAGTACTTC. Residues: CASSLDGIPYEQYF.

The genes are TRBV28 and TRBJ1-3; D is possibly TRBD1 (5 bases). The CDR3 extends over 16 amino acids. V lost 5 bases to trimming and J lost 3 bases, with 17 bases between them. In germline, CDR1 is MDHEN, CDR2 SYDVKM. The chain's CDR3 is CASSVDGGYGGNTIYF. The DNA of the CDR3 is TGTGCCAGCAGTGTGGATGGGGGGTACGGTGGAAACACCATATATTTT.

The J gene is TRBJ2-6, the V gene TRBV28; D unclear. The CDR3 consists of 16 residues. Germline values: CDR1 MDHEN, CDR2 SYDVKM. V was clipped by 5 bases and J by 0 bases, with 11 bases between them. The CDR3 DNA sequence: TGTGCCAGCAGTCCACGACATCTCTCTGGGGCCAACGTCCTGACTTTC. It is translated as CASSPRHLSGANVLTF. Full variable domain (remainder filled in from reference TRBV28 and TRBJ2-6): DVKVTQSSRYLVKRTGEKVFLECVQDMDHENMFWYRQDPGLGLRLIYFSYDVKMKEKGDIPEGYSVSREKKERFSLILESASTNQTSMYLCASSPRHLSGANVLTFGAGSRLTVL.

This chain connects TRBV5-4 to TRBJ2-3; D is uncertain. Germline CDR1 reads SGHNT; CDR2 reads YYREEE (reference sequence). The germline V and J ends were trimmed by 3 bases and 4 bases, with 15 bases remaining between them. CDR3 length: 15 amino acids. Here the CDR3 reads CASSSGPDVADTQYF. As DNA, the CDR3 is TGTGCCAGCAGCTCCGGGCCGGATGTCGCAGATACGCAGTATTTT.

The chain employs TRBV4-2 and TRBJ2-3, with D possibly matching TRBD2 (5 bases). Trimming cost V 0 bases and J 4 bases, with 14 bases left between them. This CDR3 has 16 amino acids. CDR1 is LGHNA, CDR2 YNFKEQ, per germline. CDR3 nucleotide sequence: TGTGCCAGCAGCCAAGATGGCGGGTTTGGGGCAGATACGCAGTATTTT. Encoded protein: CASSQDGGFGADTQYF.

The J gene is TRBJ2-2, the V gene TRBV6-5; 7 bases are a match to TRBD2. Germline V lookup: CDR1 MNHEY, CDR2 SVGAGI. This CDR3 has 14 residues. Trimming removed 5 bases from V and 5 bases from J; junction bases left unmatched: 5. The CDR3, as DNA: TGTGCCAGCAGTCTAGCGGAGACAACCGGGGAGCTGTTTTTT. Its protein is CASSLAETTGELFF.

The genes are TRBV7-3 and TRBJ2-3; tentative D call: TRBD2 (6 bases). V dropped 1 base and J dropped 2 bases, with 10 bases sitting between them. CDR1 SGHTA and CDR2 FQGTGA come from the germline V gene. The CDR3 runs 15 residues. The CDR3 here is CASSLNGRATDTQYF. Written as DNA, the CDR3 is TGTGCCAGCAGCTTAAACGGGAGAGCCACAGATACGCAGTATTTT.

This clone was counted between two and nine times. The rearrangement uses TRBV9 and TRBJ2-3, with D uncertain. With 7 bases removed from V and 4 bases from J, the gap between germline ends came to 16 bases. The CDR3 runs 14 residues. Germline lookup yields CDR1 SGDLS and CDR2 YYNGEE. The chain's CDR3 is CASSLSRVADTQYF. CDR3 bases: TGTGCCAGCTCGCTTAGTCGAGTAGCAGATACGCAGTATTTT.

This chain joins TRBV20-1 and TRBJ2-5, with D hard to call. Trimming left V 7 bases short and J 4 bases short, with 10 bases between. The CDR3 consists of 11 residues. Per germline, CDR1 DFQATT and CDR2 SNEGSKA (reference sequence). CDR3 region: CSVAEGETQYF. CDR3 nucleotide sequence: TGCAGTGTTGCTGAAGGAGAGACCCAGTACTTC.

The chain employs TRBV19 and TRBJ1-1; D call uncertain. Deletions cut 4 bases from V and 5 bases from J, with 14 bases between. The germline V gene has CDR1 LNHDA and CDR2 SQIVND (reference sequence). The CDR3 has 14 residues. The CDR3 DNA reads TGTGCCAGTAGTAATTTCGGGCGAGGTACTGAAGCTTTCTTT. Translating it yields CASSNFGRGTEAFF.

J is TRBJ1-1 and V is TRBV2; 10 bases are a match to TRBD1. The germline CDR1 and CDR2 sequences are SNHLY and FYNNEI. V lost 0 bases and J lost 10; bases outside the gene matches: 5. The CDR3 runs 14 residues. The CDR3 reads CASSEAFWTGGAFF. As DNA, the CDR3 is TGTGCCAGCAGTGAAGCTTTTTGGACAGGGGGAGCTTTCTTT.

The rearrangement uses TRBV28 and TRBJ2-2; a possible D gene is TRBD2 (5 bases). CDR1 MDHEN and CDR2 SYDVKM come from the germline V gene. The CDR3 consists of 17 residues. V dropped 5 bases and J dropped 5 bases, with 21 bases sitting between them. Written as DNA, the CDR3 is TGTGCCAGCAGTCCTATCACGGGGTACCTCGAGACCGGGGAGCTGTTTTTT. Protein product: CASSPITGYLETGELFF.

The chain carries TRBV27 and TRBJ2-1, with D possibly matching TRBD2 (6 bases). Germline CDR1 reads MNHEY; CDR2 reads SMNVEV (reference sequence). The CDR3 is 15 residues long. V was clipped by 2 bases and J by 1 base, with 9 bases between them. DNA of the CDR3: TGTGCCAGCAGTTTAGGGCGGGATTCCTACAATGAGCAGTTCTTC. Translation gives CASSLGRDSYNEQFF.

In this sample, this clone turned up a few times. The V gene is TRBV10-3, the J gene TRBJ1-5; D possibly corresponds to TRBD1 (5 bases). Germline V gene lookup returns CDR1 ENHRY and CDR2 SYGVKD. Trimming left V 6 bases short and J 4 bases short, with 10 bases between. CDR3 length: 13 residues. The DNA of the CDR3 is TGTGCCATCAGGAGGGGTTTAAATCAGCCCCAGCATTTT. This translates into CAIRRGLNQPQHF.

V and J are TRBV4-3 and TRBJ2-7, with D possibly being TRBD1 (6 bases). V was clipped by 0 bases and J by 6 bases, with 18 bases between them. This CDR3 comprises 16 residues. Germline V lookup: CDR1 LGHNA, CDR2 YSLEER. CDR3 in amino acids: CASSQDRLQGGSEQYF. CDR3 coding DNA: TGCGCCAGCAGCCAAGATAGGCTACAGGGCGGATCCGAGCAGTACTTC.

This chain uses TRBV5-1 with TRBJ1-4; D is unresolved. From germline, CDR1 is SGHRS and CDR2 YFSETQ. The CDR3 has 14 amino acids. Trimming pared 4 bases from V and 5 bases from J, leaving 12 bases between. The DNA for the CDR3 is TGCGCCAGCAGCCGCGACGGTAGAAATGAAAAACTGTTTTTT. Its protein is CASSRDGRNEKLFF.

The V and J genes are TRBV5-1 and TRBJ2-7, with 7 bases aligning to TRBD1. The germline CDR1 and CDR2 sequences are SGHRS and YFSETQ. V dropped 2 bases and J dropped 4; count of bases not matched to a gene: 18. The CDR3 length is 18 residues. CDR3 residues: CASSFLSGQAVSPYEQYF. In nucleotides, the CDR3 is TGCGCCAGCAGCTTCCTTTCAGGACAGGCGGTATCCCCTTACGAGCAGTACTTC.

In this sample, this clone turned up once. The chain uses TRBV4-1 and TRBJ2-6; D not certain. V lost 0 bases and J 0 bases, leaving 6 bases between the germline ends. This CDR3 is built from 16 residues. Germline CDR1 and CDR2: MGHRA and YSYEKL. The DNA of the CDR3 is TGCGCCAGCAGCCAAGATAGGCCCTCTGGGGCCAACGTCCTGACTTTC. Protein sequence: CASSQDRPSGANVLTF.